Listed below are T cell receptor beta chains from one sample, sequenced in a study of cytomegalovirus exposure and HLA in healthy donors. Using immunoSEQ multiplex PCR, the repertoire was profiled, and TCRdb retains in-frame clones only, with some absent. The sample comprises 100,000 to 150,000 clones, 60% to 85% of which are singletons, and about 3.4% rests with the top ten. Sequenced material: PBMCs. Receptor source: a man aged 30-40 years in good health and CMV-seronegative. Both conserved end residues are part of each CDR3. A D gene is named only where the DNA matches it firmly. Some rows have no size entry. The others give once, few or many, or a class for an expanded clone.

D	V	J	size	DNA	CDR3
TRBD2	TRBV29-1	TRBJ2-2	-	TGCAGCGTTTCCCCAAGGGGACTAGCGGGAGGGTTGGCCGGGGAGCTGCTTTTT	CSVSPRGLAGGLAGELLF
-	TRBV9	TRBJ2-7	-	TGTGCCAGCAGCTCTTCTACAGGGCAAAAACGTTACGAGCAGTACTTC	CASSSSTGQKRYEQYF
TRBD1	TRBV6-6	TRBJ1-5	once	TGTGCCAGCAGTTACCGACAGGGTGGCAATCAGCCCCAGCATTTT	CASSYRQGGNQPQHF
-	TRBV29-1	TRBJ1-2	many	TGCAGCGTTGCAGACGGAGACGTCAGCTATGGCTACACCTTC	CSVADGDVSYGYTF
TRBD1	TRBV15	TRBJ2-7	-	TGTGCCACCAGCAGCGTCGCTGGACAGGGTCGGTACGAGCAGTACTTC	CATSSVAGQGRYEQYF
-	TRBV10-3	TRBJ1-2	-	TGTGCCATCAGTGAGAGACGGGGGGAATATGGCTACACCTTC	CAISERRGEYGYTF
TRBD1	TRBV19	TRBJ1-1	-	TGTGCCAGTTCCGACCAGGGGGCAGGGTACACTGAAGCTTTCTTT	CASSDQGAGYTEAFF
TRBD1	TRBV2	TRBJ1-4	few	TGTGCCAGCAGTAGGGGACAGATCGAAAAACTGTTTTTT	CASSRGQIEKLFF
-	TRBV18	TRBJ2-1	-	TGTGCCAGCTCACCAAGCCAAGAGAATGAGCAGTTCTTC	CASSPSQENEQFF
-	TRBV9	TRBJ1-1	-	TGTGCCAGCAGCGTAGAGCACCGAATGAACACTGAAGCTTTCTTT	CASSVEHRMNTEAFF
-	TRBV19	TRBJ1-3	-	TGTGCCAGTAGTCAGGGAAGAAACACCATATATTTT	CASSQGRNTIYF
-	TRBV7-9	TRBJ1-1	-	TGTGCCAGCAGCCCAGGGGTTTCGGACACTGAAGCTTTCTTT	CASSPGVSDTEAFF
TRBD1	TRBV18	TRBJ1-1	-	TGTGCCAGCTCACCACAGAGGGGGCGTACTGAAGCTTTCTTT	CASSPQRGRTEAFF
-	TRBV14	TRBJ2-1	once	TGTGCCAGCAGCCAAGAGCGAGATCTTCACTACAATGAGCAGTTCTTC	CASSQERDLHYNEQFF
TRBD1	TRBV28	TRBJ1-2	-	TGTGCCAGCAGGGAACCGGGACAGGGGGCTCGTGGCTACACCTTC	CASREPGQGARGYTF
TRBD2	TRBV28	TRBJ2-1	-	TGTGCCAGCAGTCGGACTAGCGGGGGTCGGAATGAGCAGTTCTTC	CASSRTSGGRNEQFF
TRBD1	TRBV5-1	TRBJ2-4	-	TGCGCCAGCAGCTTGGAACAGGGGGCTAGCAAAAACATTCAGTACTTC	CASSLEQGASKNIQYF
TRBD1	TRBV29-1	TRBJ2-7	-	TGCAGCGCCACTCCGGGACAGGTCCTCTACGAGCAGTACTTC	CSATPGQVLYEQYF
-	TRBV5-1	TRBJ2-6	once	TGCGCCAGCAGCCTAGAGGGGGGGGGATACTCTGGGGCCAACGTCCTGACTTTC	CASSLEGGGYSGANVLTF
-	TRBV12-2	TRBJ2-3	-	TGTGCAAGTCGCTTAGTTGGGACTAGCGGGTCTAGCACAGATACGCAGTATTTT	CASRLVGTSGSSTDTQYF
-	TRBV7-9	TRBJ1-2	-	TGTTCCAGCAGCTTAGATGGGGGCAGGAGCACCTTC	CSSSLDGGRSTF
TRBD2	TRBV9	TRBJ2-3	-	TGTGCCAGCAGCGTTAGCGGGAGTTTGGCAGATACGCAGTATTTT	CASSVSGSLADTQYF
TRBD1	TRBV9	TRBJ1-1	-	TGTGCCAGCAGCGGAAGACAGGGTGACACTGAAGCTTTCTTT	CASSGRQGDTEAFF
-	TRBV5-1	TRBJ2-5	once	TGCGCCAGCAGCTTTACCTTCCGGGGACATCAAGAGACCCAGTACTTC	CASSFTFRGHQETQYF
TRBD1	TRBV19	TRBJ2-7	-	TGTGCCAGTAGTGGAACCGGGACAGCCTACGAGCAGTACTTC	CASSGTGTAYEQYF
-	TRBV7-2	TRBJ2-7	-	TGTGCCAGCAGCCAACGGACAGATCCCTACGAGCAGTACTTC	CASSQRTDPYEQYF
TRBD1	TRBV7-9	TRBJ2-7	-	TGTGCCAGCAGGCCAGCCGGGACAGGGGGCTACGAGCAGTACTTC	CASRPAGTGGYEQYF
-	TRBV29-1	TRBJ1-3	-	TGCAGCGTTGAAGATCGAACAGCCGGAAACACCATATATTTT	CSVEDRTAGNTIYF
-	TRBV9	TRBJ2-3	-	TGTGCCAGCAGCCTCTTAGCGACAAGCACAGATACGCAGTATTTT	CASSLLATSTDTQYF
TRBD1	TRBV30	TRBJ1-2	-	TGTGCCTGGAGTCCCGGGACAGGGGCCGGTAACTATGGCTACACCTTC	CAWSPGTGAGNYGYTF
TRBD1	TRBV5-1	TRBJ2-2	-	TGCGCCAGCAGCCCGGGGGACAGGGGAAGTGGGTTCCATCTTCAGGCGAACACCGGGGAGCTGTTTTTT	CASSPGDRGSGFHLQANTGELFF
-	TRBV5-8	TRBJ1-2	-	TGTGCCAGCAGCTTGGCTGAGTTCAACTATGGCTACACCTTC	CASSLAEFNYGYTF
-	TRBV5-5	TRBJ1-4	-	TGTGCCAGCAGCTTGGACGGGGGGAGTGATGAAAAACTGTTTTTT	CASSLDGGSDEKLFF
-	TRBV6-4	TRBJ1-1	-	TGTGCCAGCAGTAGAAACGGTATGAACACTGAAGCTTTCTTT	CASSRNGMNTEAFF
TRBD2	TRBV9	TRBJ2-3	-	TGTGCCAGCAGCACAAGACTAGCGGAGGACACAGATACGCAGTATTTT	CASSTRLAEDTDTQYF
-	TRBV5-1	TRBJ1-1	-	TGCGCCAGCAGCTTGGTTACCTCCCGGGGGGGATATGAAGCTTTCTTT	CASSLVTSRGGYEAFF
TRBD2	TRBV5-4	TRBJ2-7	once	TGTGCCAGCAGTTCGGGACTAGCGGAGAACTACGAGCAGTACTTC	CASSSGLAENYEQYF
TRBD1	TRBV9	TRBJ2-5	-	TGTGCCAGCAGCGCCCGGGACAGGGGTGGCCTTCAAGAGACCCAGTACTTC	CASSARDRGGLQETQYF
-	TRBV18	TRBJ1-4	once	TGTGCCAGCTCTGTGAAGGGAGGGGCGGATGAAAAACTGTTTTTT	CASSVKGGADEKLFF
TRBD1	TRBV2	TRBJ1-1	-	TGTGCCACCGACAGGGAAAGGGGAACTGAAGCTTTCTTT	CATDRERGTEAFF